These 27 T cell receptor beta chains were all obtained from the same sample, sequenced in a study of T cell repertoires in cytomegalovirus infection. TCRdb redid the calling of the reads with MiXCR, one entry per CDR3 protein. The sample has under 350,000 distinct CDR3 sequences; less than 25% are singletons. These receptors' antigens are unknown. The starting material was cultured PBMCs, obtained from culture after CMV antigen stimulation. Every receptor here comes from a human donor in good health (CMV status not recorded). Some clones in this sample may be carry-over from other donors' samples.

The rearrangement uses TRBV20-1 and TRBJ1-6; TRBD1 matches 10 bases. Looked up from germline, CDR1 is DFQATT and CDR2 is SNEGSKA (reference sequence). This CDR3 comprises 18 residues. With 3 bases clipped from V and 7 bases from J, the junction kept 15 bases outside the gene matches. The CDR3 reads CSASSSSGDRGRNSPLHF. CDR3 DNA: TGCAGTGCTAGTTCCTCGTCTGGGGACAGGGGAAGGAATTCACCCCTCCACTTT.

This clonotype was picked up many times. The rearrangement joins TRBV7-2 to TRBJ2-3, with 9 bases fitting TRBD2. The CDR3 sequence is 17 residues long. Germline-derived CDR1 and CDR2 are SGHTA and FQGNSA. Trimming removed 5 bases from V and 5 bases from J; junction bases left unmatched: 14. CDR3 sequence (DNA): TGTGCCAGCAGCCCCTGGACTAGCGCAGTTGTCGTAGATACGCAGTATTTT. Its translation: CASSPWTSAVVVDTQYF.

This clonotype came up many times. The CDR3 region has the DNA TGTGCCAGCAGTTACTCGGGCCCAACGTCCCCAGATACGCAGTATTTT. Its protein product is CASSYSGPTSPDTQYF. The chain recombines TRBV6-6 with TRBJ2-3; D not resolved. The V end lost 0 bases, the J end lost 4 bases, and 14 bases lay between the germline ends. Germline V gene sequence: CDR1 MNHNY, CDR2 SVGAGI (reference sequence). This CDR3 spans 16 amino acids.

The chain has TRBV25-1 and TRBJ2-1; possibly TRBD2 for D (6 bases). Trimming took off 3 bases at V and 4 bases at J, with 10 bases between the two ends. This CDR3 spans 14 amino acids. The germline V gene has CDR1 MGHDK and CDR2 SYGVNS. CDR3 sequence reads: CASSDLGGYNEQFF. The DNA for the CDR3 is TGTGCCAGCAGTGATCTGGGGGGATACAATGAGCAGTTCTTC.

This clonotype was detected a few times. The chain uses TRBV4-3 and TRBJ2-1; the D is unclear. Deletions cut 1 base from V and 5 bases from J, with 12 bases between. The CDR3 contains 15 residues. The germline CDR1 and CDR2 sequences are LGHNA and YSLEER. The chain's CDR3 is CASSQAGSGDNEQFF. In DNA, the CDR3 is TGCGCCAGCAGCCAAGCAGGATCAGGCGACAATGAGCAGTTCTTC.

This clonotype was seen ten or more times. The chain uses TRBV7-2 and TRBJ2-3, with 9 bases matching TRBD2. Per germline, CDR1 SGHTA and CDR2 FQGNSA. The CDR3 consists of 17 residues. Germline trimming cut 5 bases from V and 1 base from J; bases unmatched to any gene: 10. The CDR3 sequence: CASSNPLGLAGTDTQYF. CDR3 coding DNA: TGTGCCAGCAGCAACCCCCTGGGACTAGCAGGCACAGATACGCAGTATTTT. Supplemented by reference TRBV7-2 and TRBJ2-3, the full variable domain reads GAGVSQSPSNKVTEKGKDVELRCDPISGHTALYWYRQSLGQGLEFLIYFQGNSAPDKSGLPSDRFSAERTGGSVSTLTIQRTQQEDSAVYLCASSNPLGLAGTDTQYFGPGTRLTVL.

This clonotype came up a few times. This chain links TRBV7-2 with TRBJ2-2; D may be TRBD2 (5 bases). CDR3 size: 13 residues. Germline V gene lookup returns CDR1 SGHTA and CDR2 FQGNSA. Trimming removed 5 bases at V and 3 bases at J, with 7 bases between. This chain's CDR3 is CASSVDYTGELFF. Here the CDR3 DNA reads TGTGCCAGCAGCGTGGACTACACCGGGGAGCTGTTTTTT.

The chain has TRBV7-2 and TRBJ2-7; tentative D call: TRBD1 (6 bases). The CDR3 runs 14 residues. Germline V gene lookup returns CDR1 SGHTA and CDR2 FQGNSA. V lost 5 bases and J 5 bases, leaving 16 bases between the germline ends. DNA of the CDR3: TGTGCCAGCAGCGCAAGACAGGTGAATAACGAGCAGTACTTC. Translated: CASSARQVNNEQYF.

J is TRBJ1-4 and V is TRBV4-1; 8 nucleotides align to TRBD1. Germline V CDR1 and CDR2: MGHRA, YSYEKL. J lost 3 bases, V lost 7 bases, and 10 bases had no gene match. This CDR3 is built from 16 residues. CDR3 DNA sequence: TGCGCCAGCAAAAACCCTGGACAGGGTGCTAATGAAAAACTGTTTTTT. It is translated as CASKNPGQGANEKLFF.

This clonotype was detected once. V gene TRBV12-3 or TRBV12-4 combines with J gene TRBJ1-1; tentative D call: TRBD1 (5 bases). CDR3 length: 14 residues. Trimming cost V 3 bases and J 4 bases, with 12 bases left between them. The CDR3 loop reads CASSFQGPGTEAFF. In DNA, the CDR3 is TGTGCCAGCAGTTTCCAGGGTCCCGGCACTGAAGCTTTCTTT.

In this sample, this clonotype turned up many times. The V call is TRBV7-6, the J call TRBJ2-1; 13 bases agree with TRBD2. Germline values: CDR1 SGHVS, CDR2 FNYEAQ. Unmatched junction bases numbered 15, after V lost 4 bases and J lost 9 bases. The CDR3 consists of 18 residues. The CDR3 protein is CASSSGRPGLAGSREQFF. CDR3 coding DNA: TGTGCCAGCAGCTCAGGGCGACCGGGACTAGCGGGATCGCGTGAGCAGTTCTTC.

This clonotype was observed a handful of times. The CDR3 spells CASSFFPQTNYGYTF. The DNA for the CDR3 is TGTGCCAGCAGCTTTTTCCCGCAGACTAACTATGGCTACACCTTC. The V and J genes are TRBV7-9 and TRBJ1-2; no clear D. Trimming removed 3 bases at V and 0 bases at J, with 11 bases between. Germline lookup yields CDR1 SEHNR and CDR2 FQNEAQ (reference sequence). The CDR3 has 15 amino acids.

This clonotype was observed a handful of times. This sequence joins TRBV27 and TRBJ1-1; perhaps TRBD1 as D (5 bases). With 3 bases removed from V and 2 bases from J, the gap between germline ends came to 10 bases. This CDR3 region has 14 residues. Germline V gene lookup returns CDR1 MNHEY and CDR2 SMNVEV (reference sequence). The CDR3, as DNA: TGTGCCAGCAGTTTCGGGGACGTAAACACTGAAGCTTTCTTT. This codes for CASSFGDVNTEAFF.

This clonotype was counted between two and nine times. The CDR3 here is CASSQVAAARTDTQYF. For the CDR3, the DNA is TGCGCCAGCAGCCAAGTCGCGGCGGCTCGCACAGATACGCAGTATTTT. V is TRBV4-1 and J is TRBJ2-3; D remains ambiguous. Looked up from germline, CDR1 is MGHRA and CDR2 is YSYEKL. The CDR3 totals 16 residues. V lost 1 base and J 1 base, leaving 12 bases between the germline ends.

V usage is TRBV4-2 and J usage is TRBJ1-1; D gene unclear. Germline V lookup: CDR1 LGHNA, CDR2 YNFKEQ. The CDR3 has 14 amino acids. V lost 0 bases and J 7 bases, leaving 12 bases between the germline ends. In DNA, the CDR3 is TGTGCCAGCAGCCAAGATCACAAGGCGGTTGAAGCTTTCTTT. Protein sequence: CASSQDHKAVEAFF.

The V and J genes are TRBV6-5 and TRBJ2-3, with a tentative D call TRBD2 (6 bases). The CDR3 is made up of 16 amino acids. In germline, CDR1 is MNHEY, CDR2 SVGAGI. V lost 1 base to trimming and J lost 3 bases, with 14 bases between them. The CDR3 region has the DNA TGTGCCAGCAGTTACTGGCAGGGAGGTGGGACAGATACGCAGTATTTT. It encodes CASSYWQGGGTDTQYF.

This clonotype was counted many times. This rearrangement joins TRBV12-3 or TRBV12-4 to TRBJ2-2; D may match TRBD1 or TRBD2 (5 bases each). V gave up 6 bases and J gave up 4 bases, with 21 bases separating them. The CDR3 covers 17 residues. Here the CDR3 DNA reads TGTGCCAGCAGACGTAACCGGGACCATCCAGGCACCGGGGAGCTGTTTTTT. It yields the protein CASRRNRDHPGTGELFF.

The chain is built from TRBV7-2 and TRBJ1-5; D is possibly TRBD1 (5 bases). Germline-derived CDR1 and CDR2 are SGHTA and FQGNSA. The CDR3 length is 16 residues. V dropped 1 base and J dropped 7 bases, with 17 bases sitting between them. The CDR3 loop is CASSLGGSSGWQPQHF. The CDR3 nucleotides are TGTGCCAGCAGCTTAGGGGGGTCCAGTGGTTGGCAGCCCCAGCATTTT.

This rearrangement joins TRBV25-1 to TRBJ2-1, with TRBD2 matching 7 bases. This CDR3 region has 16 residues. The trim removed 7 bases at V and 7 bases at J, leaving 16 bases unmatched. CDR1 and CDR2 (germline): MGHDK, SYGVNS. The DNA of the CDR3 is TGTGCCAGCAATGGACCCGGAATAGTGGGAGGGAATGAGCAGTTCTTC. Its protein is CASNGPGIVGGNEQFF.

The chain carries TRBV2 and TRBJ1-5; 11 bases are a match to TRBD1. The CDR3 is 16 amino acids. Germline trimming cut 3 bases from V and 6 bases from J; bases unmatched to any gene: 7. The germline CDR1 and CDR2 sequences are SNHLY and FYNNEI. DNA for the CDR3: TGTGCCAGCAGTGAGATGGGACAGGGGGTCGGTCAGCCCCAGCATTTT. It encodes CASSEMGQGVGQPQHF.

J is TRBJ2-1 and V is TRBV7-3; TRBD2 aligns across 9 bases. Germline trimming cut 1 base from V and 2 bases from J; bases unmatched to any gene: 3. The CDR3 sequence is 16 residues long. The germline CDR1 and CDR2 sequences are SGHTA and FQGTGA. CDR3 sequence (DNA): TGTGCCAGCAGCTTAATGGCTAGCGGGGCCTACAATGAGCAGTTCTTC. Translated, it gives CASSLMASGAYNEQFF. The variable domain in full, with the rest retrieved from reference TRBV7-3 and TRBJ2-1, is GAGVSQTPSNKVTEKGKYVELRCDPISGHTALYWYRQSLGQGPEFLIYFQGTGAADDSGLPNDRFFAVRPEGSVSTLKIQRTERGDSAVYLCASSLMASGAYNEQFFGPGTRLTVL.

This clonotype came up many times. The CDR3 nucleotides are TGTGCCAGCAGCTTAAAGCCGAGAAGCACAGATACGCAGTATTTT. This gives the protein CASSLKPRSTDTQYF. This chain uses TRBV7-2 with TRBJ2-3; D not resolved. V was shortened by 2 bases and J by 0 bases, with 9 bases between the two germline ends. Germline V gives CDR1 SGHTA, CDR2 FQGNSA. The CDR3 spans 15 residues. Full variable domain (missing parts from reference TRBV7-2 and TRBJ2-3): GAGVSQSPSNKVTEKGKDVELRCDPISGHTALYWYRQSLGQGLEFLIYFQGNSAPDKSGLPSDRFSAERTGGSVSTLTIQRTQQEDSAVYLCASSLKPRSTDTQYFGPGTRLTVL.

V gene TRBV28 combines with J gene TRBJ1-2, with no clear D. The CDR3 totals 14 residues. Germline lookup yields CDR1 MDHEN and CDR2 SYDVKM. Trimming stripped 3 bases from V and 4 bases from J, with 12 bases between. In DNA, the CDR3 is TGTGCCAGCAGTTTGTCGGAGAAACTCTATGGCTACACCTTC. This translates into CASSLSEKLYGYTF.

The chain is built from TRBV29-1 and TRBJ1-1; D unresolved. The CDR3 runs 14 residues. Trimming stripped 1 base from V and 1 base from J, with 10 bases between. CDR1 is SQVTM and CDR2 is ANQGSEA in the germline V gene. The CDR3 region has the DNA TGCAGCGTTGAAGGGGTATGGGGGAACACTGAAGCTTTCTTT. It codes for CSVEGVWGNTEAFF.

There are many counts of this clonotype. The chain joins TRBV7-8 to TRBJ1-4; 7 bases match TRBD1. From germline, CDR1 is SGHVS and CDR2 FQNEAQ. This CDR3 is built from 15 residues. The ends lost 3 bases at V and 8 bases at J; junction bases unmatched: 9. The CDR3 loop reads CASSFYRGGREKLFF. Here the CDR3 DNA reads TGTGCCAGCAGCTTTTACAGGGGAGGAAGGGAAAAACTGTTTTTT. Together with reference TRBV7-8 and TRBJ1-4, the CDR3 gives the full variable domain: GAGVSQSPRYKVAKRGQDVALRCDPISGHVSLFWYQQALGQGPEFLTYFQNEAQLDKSGLPSDRFFAERPEGSVSTLKIQRTQQEDSAVYLCASSFYRGGREKLFFGSGTQLSVL.

This clonotype was observed many times. The V gene is TRBV6-1, the J gene TRBJ2-5; unclear D gene. Germline CDR1 reads MNHNS; CDR2 reads SASEGT. V lost 5 bases and J 2 bases, leaving 9 bases between the germline ends. This CDR3 has 13 residues. The CDR3 sequence is CASSSVFQETQYF. CDR3 DNA sequence: TGTGCCAGCAGTTCCGTATTTCAAGAGACCCAGTACTTC.

In its sample, this clonotype was seen many times. The CDR3 DNA sequence: TGTGCCAGCAGTTACTCGCGGAATAGCAATCAGCCCCAGCATTTT. Its translation: CASSYSRNSNQPQHF. The rearrangement joins TRBV6-5 to TRBJ1-5; D is undetermined. The CDR3 is 15 residues long. CDR1 MNHEY and CDR2 SVGAGI come from the germline V gene. The V and J ends lost 0 bases and 0 bases respectively, with 6 bases between them.